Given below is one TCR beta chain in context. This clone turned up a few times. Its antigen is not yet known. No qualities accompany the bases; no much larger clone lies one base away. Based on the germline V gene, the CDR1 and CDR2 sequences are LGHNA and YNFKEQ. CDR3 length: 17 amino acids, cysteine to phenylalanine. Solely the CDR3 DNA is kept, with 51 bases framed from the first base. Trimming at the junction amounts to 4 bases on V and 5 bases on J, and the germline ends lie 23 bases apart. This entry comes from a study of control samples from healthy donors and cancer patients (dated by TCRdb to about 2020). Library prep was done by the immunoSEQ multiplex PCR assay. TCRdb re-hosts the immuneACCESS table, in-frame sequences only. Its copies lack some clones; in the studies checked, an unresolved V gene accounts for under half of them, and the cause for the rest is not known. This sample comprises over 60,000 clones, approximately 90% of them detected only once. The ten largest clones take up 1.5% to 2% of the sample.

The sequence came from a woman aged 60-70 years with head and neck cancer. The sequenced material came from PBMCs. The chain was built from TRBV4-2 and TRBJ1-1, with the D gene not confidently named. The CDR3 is CASSPTFPRHLLTEAFF. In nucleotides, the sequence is TGTGCCAGCAGCCCTACTTTTCCTCGGCATCTTTTGACTGAAGCTTTCTTT.